This T cell receptor beta chain derives from a study of shared clonotypes between healthy human individuals. The protocol was immunoSEQ multiplex PCR, while the TCRdb copy is restricted to in-frame clones and leaves out a portion. The data show around 2.5 million clones, with approximately 93% seen just once and 0.36% held by the top ten. The germline CDR1 and CDR2 sequences are MDHEN and SYDVKM. This CDR3 has 12 amino acids. Unmatched junction bases numbered 10, after V lost 6 bases and J lost 12 bases. The rearrangement uses TRBV28 and TRBJ1-2; 7 nucleotides align to TRBD1. The sample consisted of naive CD4+ T cells from PBMCs. Regarding subset: CD45RA+ positively selected. This receptor was taken from a man younger than 35 in good health. Some clones in this sample may be carry-over from other donors' samples. For the CDR3, the DNA is TGTGCCAGCAGCCGGATCGACAGGGAGAACACCTTC. Its translation is CASSRIDRENTF.